This paragraph covers one T cell receptor beta chain sequence. Using immunoSEQ multiplex PCR, the repertoire was profiled, and TCRdb retains in-frame clones only, with some absent. The sample contains 440,000 or so clones, around 90% of which appear only once. The germline V gene encodes CDR1 GTSNPN and CDR2 SVGIG (reference sequence). The CDR3 loop spans 13 amino acids. The V end lost 1 base, the J end lost 0 bases, and 7 bases lay between the germline ends. The data derive from a study of Ad26.COV2.S vaccination and SARS-CoV-2 variants. Regarding treatment: over 15 received Ad26.COV2.S at low or high dose, single or two shots; roughly five received placebo; per-sample allocation not given. Samples came from day 63 after the first vaccine or placebo injection.

The TCR was taken from a person between 18 and 65 years old who received the Ad26.COV2.S COVID-19 vaccine or a placebo. This chain joins TRBV30 and TRBJ2-7; the D is unclear. The material sequenced was peripheral blood, taken in a trial of Ad26.COV2.S vaccine versus placebo. The CDR3 loop reads CAWSEVDSYEQYF. In DNA, the CDR3 is TGTGCCTGGAGTGAAGTAGACTCCTACGAGCAGTACTTC.